This TCR beta chain originates from a study of blood T cell repertoires in COVID-19. Study-wide context: Whether acute or convalescent, the COVID-19 samples came from the United States, Italy and Spain. T cells, B-cell-depleted T cells, or PBMCs supplied cDNA or gDNA.

The CDR3 has 18 amino acids. Germline loops: CDR1 LNHDA, CDR2 SQIVND (reference sequence). Trimming left V 3 bases short and J 0 bases short, with 21 bases between. Per the original methods: How many nucleated cells were present was estimated from reference gene primer amplification. The table came from immunoSEQ multiplex PCR; TCRdb's copy has only in-frame clones and leaves some out. V and J calls and clone size are as listed in that table; D and trimming were resolved from the DNA. The table records about 250,000 clones, over 70% of them present only once. The source is a man in his forties or fifties with active or convalescent COVID-19. The chain combines TRBV19 with TRBJ2-7; D is possibly TRBD1 (7 bases). Sequencing was done on a sample of peripheral blood. CDR3 nucleotide sequence: TGTGCCAGTAGTATCGGGAGCGGCGGGACAGCGAGCTCCTACGAGCAGTACTTC. It is translated as CASSIGSGGTASSYEQYF.